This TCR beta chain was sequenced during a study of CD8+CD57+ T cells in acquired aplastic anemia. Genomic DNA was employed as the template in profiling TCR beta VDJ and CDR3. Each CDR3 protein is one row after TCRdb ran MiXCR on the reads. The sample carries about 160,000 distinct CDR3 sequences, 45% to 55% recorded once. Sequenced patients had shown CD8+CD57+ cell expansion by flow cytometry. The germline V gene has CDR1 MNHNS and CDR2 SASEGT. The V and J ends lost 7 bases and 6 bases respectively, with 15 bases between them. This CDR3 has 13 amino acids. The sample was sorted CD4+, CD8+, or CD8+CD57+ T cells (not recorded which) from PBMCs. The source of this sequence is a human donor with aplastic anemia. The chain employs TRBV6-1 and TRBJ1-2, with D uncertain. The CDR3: CASTQHVFDGYTF. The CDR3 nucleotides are TGTGCCAGCACACAACACGTTTTCGATGGCTACACCTTC.